These T cell receptor beta chains were read from a single sample in a study of shared T cell receptors in the human thymus. Sequencing used immunoSEQ multiplex PCR; TCRdb keeps in-frame clones, though not all of them. Among 600,000 or so clones listed, more than 75% were seen once. The same sample was also studied in work on human thymus T cells.

Material for sequencing was thymocytes. These receptors were collected from a boy in the first two years of life with a congenital heart defect. Both conserved end residues are part of each CDR3.

j_gene | len | v_gene | CDR3aa
TRBJ2-7 | 16 | TRBV4-1 | CASSQVTGAQPYEQYF
TRBJ2-7 | 15 | TRBV7-9 | CASRNPRDRVSEQYF
TRBJ2-2 | 14 | TRBV28 | CASQAGTNTGELFF
TRBJ1-2 | 13 | TRBV4-2 | CASSQDVSQSYTF
TRBJ1-2 | 14 | TRBV27 | CASSPHQERYGYTF
TRBJ1-1 | 15 | TRBV9 | CASSVDYRWNTEAFF
TRBJ2-1 | 19 | TRBV4-1 | CASSQDRLAGASSYNEQFF
TRBJ2-1 | 15 | TRBV19 | CASSISGRSYNEQFF
TRBJ1-2 | 11 | TRBV10-3 | CAISDRDRITF
TRBJ2-7 | 15 | TRBV28 | CASSRLRQGDYEQYF
TRBJ2-1 | 19 | TRBV4-3 | CASSQSGSLGRSSYNEQFF
TRBJ2-3 | 16 | TRBV2 | CASSGILSGSRDTQYF
TRBJ2-3 | 14 | TRBV7-9 | CASSSKRESDTQYF
TRBJ2-1 | 19 | TRBV28 | CASTRGTSGGERYHNEQFF
TRBJ2-7 | 16 | TRBV27 | CASSWGVGGRGYEQYF
TRBJ1-4 | 14 | TRBV27 | CASSSGTSNEKLFF
TRBJ2-1 | 15 | TRBV28 | CASSFWRGGLNEQFF
TRBJ2-5 | 18 | TRBV11-2 | CASSLEGGENSGKETQYF
TRBJ2-6 | 17 | TRBV5-1 | CASSFGGRDSGANVLTF
TRBJ2-7 | 12 | TRBV6-1 | CASSGGNYEQYF
TRBJ2-3 | 16 | TRBV5-6 | CASSLVGQGSPDTQYF
TRBJ2-7 | 17 | TRBV25-1 | CASSEYGEGQGVDEQYF
TRBJ2-7 | 16 | TRBV28 | CASSGPTGTGYYEQYF
TRBJ1-4 | 18 | TRBV28 | CASSFGTGIGVTNEKLFF
TRBJ2-4 | 13 | TRBV7-3 | CASSSNSKNIQYF
TRBJ1-1 | 16 | TRBV12-2 | CASRLAPGGLNTEAFF
TRBJ2-2 | 13 | TRBV6-5 | CASRPPGAGELFF
TRBJ1-1 | 14 | TRBV5-4 | CASSPRKGGTEAFF
TRBJ2-3 | 16 | TRBV6-4 | CASSDSYNRHTDTQYF
TRBJ1-5 | 19 | TRBV30 | CAWSCNPGHSRSWHQPQHF
TRBJ2-5 | 14 | TRBV12-5 | CASGPWSGAETQYF
TRBJ2-6 | 18 | TRBV5-6 | CASSFGGQGATGANVLTF
TRBJ1-1 | 15 | TRBV30 | CAWSPTQGMNTEAFF
TRBJ1-2 | 15 | TRBV14 | CASSQGDRGKYGYTF
TRBJ2-1 | 13 | TRBV5-1 | CASSPGKEDEQFF
TRBJ1-1 | 15 | TRBV6-5 | CASSYHRDGNTEAFF
TRBJ2-3 | 18 | TRBV4-1 | CASSQGPSGRMRTDTQYF
TRBJ2-7 | 18 | TRBV28 | CASSPNLSSGVPLYEQYF
TRBJ2-5 | 15 | TRBV19 | CASSIRWWVGETQYF
TRBJ1-4 | 17 | TRBV13 | CASSLNREETTNEKLFF
TRBJ1-5 | 17 | TRBV19 | CASSIPLRGRGDQPQHF
TRBJ2-7 | 12 | TRBV7-2 | CASSSKLPGLSF